The 23 T cell receptor beta chains below all came from one sample that was sequenced in a study of cytomegalovirus exposure and HLA in healthy donors (dated by TCRdb to 2016 to 2017). Library preparation was by the immunoSEQ multiplex PCR assay. For the multiplex PCR, a mixture combining 60 forward primers for TCR Vbeta segments and 13 reverse primers for TCR Jbeta segments was used. TCRdb stores this immuneACCESS table with in-frame sequences only. Part of the clones is absent; in the studies checked, under half of the shortfall reflects unresolved V genes, and no reason is known for the rest. In this sample the table shows over 200,000 clones, 85% of which occur a single time. About 1.2% of the sample is held by the ten biggest clonotypes. The material sequenced was PBMCs. The receptors originated from a human donor in good health.

The chain uses TRBV7-8 and TRBJ1-5; 7 bases line up with TRBD1. In germline, CDR1 is SGHVS, CDR2 FQNEAQ. The CDR3 extends over 14 amino acids. With 5 bases clipped from V and 5 bases from J, the junction kept 6 bases outside the gene matches. The DNA for the CDR3 is TGTGCCAGCAGCGCGGACAGGTTATATCAGCCCCAGCATTTT. Amino acids: CASSADRLYQPQHF.

The chain couples TRBV10-3 to TRBJ2-3, with 10 bases fitting TRBD2. Germline values: CDR1 ENHRY, CDR2 SYGVKD. V was pared by 6 bases and J by 4 bases, with 7 bases of the junction left unmatched. The CDR3 loop spans 15 amino acids. CDR3 coding DNA: TGTGCCATCAGCTGGACTAGCGGACCCTCAGATACGCAGTATTTT. It codes for CAISWTSGPSDTQYF.

The chain uses TRBV27 and TRBJ2-5, with D tentatively TRBD1 (6 bases). The end of the DNA is better explained by TRBJ2-7, so the J call may be wrong. Germline CDR1 and CDR2: MNHEY and SMNVEV (reference sequence). The CDR3 sequence is 12 residues long. The CDR3 reads CASGGQTYEQYF. DNA for the CDR3: TGTGCCAGCGGCGGACAGACCTACGAGCAGTACTTC.

In its sample, this clone was seen once. A read error may account for a junction end that differs from germline. The chain carries TRBV10-3 and TRBJ2-1, with TRBD2 matching 11 bases. The CDR3 runs 14 residues. Per the germline V gene, CDR1 is ENHRY and CDR2 is SYGVKD. CDR3 nucleotides: TGTGCCATCAGACCGGGACTAGCGGTGATAGAGCAGCTCTTC. Translated, it gives CAIRPGLAVIEQLF.

This chain uses TRBV9 with TRBJ2-7; 7 nucleotides agree with TRBD2. Germline assignment: CDR1 SGDLS and CDR2 YYNGEE. There are 15 residues in the CDR3. V trimming: 1 base; J trimming: 0 bases; junction bases outside the gene matches: 4. In nucleotides, the CDR3 is TGTGCCAGCAGCGTACTAGCGGATTACTCCTACGAGCAGTACTTC. Translated: CASSVLADYSYEQYF.

J is TRBJ2-7 and V is TRBV19; 12 bases align to TRBD2. Germline V gene sequence: CDR1 LNHDA, CDR2 SQIVND (reference sequence). The CDR3 consists of 15 residues. J was trimmed by 1 base and V by 5 bases; bases with no gene match: 3. CDR3 sequence reads: CASSHLAGGSYEQYF. For the CDR3, the DNA is TGTGCCAGTAGTCATCTAGCGGGAGGGTCCTACGAGCAGTACTTC.

The V call is TRBV11-3, the J call TRBJ2-7; TRBD1 matches 12 bases. Germline V gene sequence: CDR1 SGHNT, CDR2 YENEEA. There are 13 residues in the CDR3. The trim removed 3 bases at V and 6 bases at J, leaving 0 bases unmatched. The CDR3 nucleotides are TGTGCCAGCAGCTTGGGACAGGGGGCCGAGCAGTACTTC. Amino acid sequence: CASSLGQGAEQYF.

As to this clone: This sample includes further DNA sequences coding for the same CDR3. CDR3: CASSYRASGSSYEQYF. The CDR3 DNA is TGTGCCAGCAGTTACCGAGCTAGCGGGAGTTCCTACGAGCAGTACTTC. This chain uses TRBV6-5 with TRBJ2-7, with 10 bases fitting TRBD2. The ends lost 2 bases at V and 1 base at J; junction bases unmatched: 5. Germline CDR1 reads MNHEY; CDR2 reads SVGAGI. CDR3 length: 16 amino acids.

There are a few counts of this clone. The chain couples TRBV5-1 to TRBJ2-1; 7 nucleotides align to TRBD1. Germline CDR1 is SGHRS and CDR2 is YFSETQ. Germline trimming cut 2 bases from V and 8 bases from J; bases unmatched to any gene: 7. This CDR3 contains 14 residues. CDR3: CASSLGQDWDEQFF. The CDR3 nucleotides are TGCGCCAGCAGCTTAGGACAGGATTGGGATGAGCAGTTCTTC.

The rearrangement uses TRBV5-8 and TRBJ1-5, with 10 positions matching TRBD1. This CDR3 has 16 residues. Unmatched junction bases numbered 2, after V lost 1 base and J lost 1 base. Germline V gene lookup returns CDR1 SGHTS and CDR2 YDEGEE. The CDR3 loop reads CASSLPGQGSNQPQHF. The CDR3 bases are TGTGCCAGCAGCTTGCCGGGACAGGGGAGCAATCAGCCCCAGCATTTT.

V and J are TRBV7-9 and TRBJ2-1; 11 bases line up with TRBD2. The CDR3 covers 15 residues. The V gene's germline CDR1 is SEHNR and CDR2 FQNEAQ (reference sequence). V lost 5 bases to trimming and J lost 5 bases; unmatched junction nucleotides: 5. CDR3 bases: TGTGCCAGCAGCACAGGGACTAGCGGTGACAATGAGCAGTTCTTC. It codes for CASSTGTSGDNEQFF.

The chain uses TRBV27 and TRBJ1-2; D is undetermined. Germline-derived CDR1 and CDR2 are MNHEY and SMNVEV (reference sequence). The CDR3 has 13 amino acids. With 2 bases removed from V and 4 bases from J, the gap between germline ends came to 8 bases. CDR3 loop: CASSLEGGYGYTF. The DNA for the CDR3 is TGTGCCAGCAGTTTAGAGGGAGGCTATGGCTACACCTTC.

The rearrangement uses TRBV28 and TRBJ2-5, with D possibly matching TRBD2 (6 bases). This CDR3 comprises 15 residues. CDR1 is MDHEN and CDR2 is SYDVKM in the germline V gene. V shed 3 bases and J shed 1 base, with 12 bases lying between them. In nucleotides, the CDR3 is TGTGCCAGCAGTTTTTCGGGGGTGGCCCAAGAGACCCAGTACTTC. It encodes CASSFSGVAQETQYF.

This chain uses TRBV7-2 with TRBJ1-1; TRBD1 is a possible D gene (6 bases). The length of the CDR3 is 14 residues. Germline V lookup: CDR1 SGHTA, CDR2 FQGNSA. Trimming pared 4 bases from V and 6 bases from J, leaving 15 bases between. The CDR3 DNA reads as TGTGCCAGCAGCTCGCACCCGGGGGGCGCTGAAGCTTTCTTT. Its protein is CASSSHPGGAEAFF.

The chain has TRBV30 and TRBJ1-1; D is undetermined. Germline CDR1 and CDR2: GTSNPN and SVGIG (reference sequence). There are 12 residues in the CDR3. The ends were cut back, 7 bases at V and 2 bases at J, with 11 bases in the middle. The CDR3 is CASGSLNTEAFF. The CDR3 DNA follows: TGTGCCTCCGGGTCGCTCAACACTGAAGCTTTCTTT.

This chain uses TRBV27 with TRBJ1-5, with 7 positions matching TRBD1. Germline V lookup: CDR1 MNHEY, CDR2 SMNVEV (reference sequence). The CDR3 has 14 residues. After removal of 3 bases from V and 4 bases from J, the junction contained 3 bases not matched to a gene. In DNA form, the CDR3 reads TGTGCCAGCAGTTTTGGGACAGATAATCAGCCCCAGCATTTT. It is translated as CASSFGTDNQPQHF.

The rearrangement uses TRBV19 and TRBJ1-1; D not resolved. V lost 1 base, J lost 3 bases, and 15 bases lay in between. CDR3 length: 16 amino acids. The germline V gene encodes CDR1 LNHDA and CDR2 SQIVND (reference sequence). CDR3 DNA: TGTGCCAGTAGTATAGTTGGGCGGGCTTGGGACACTGAAGCTTTCTTT. Translating it yields CASSIVGRAWDTEAFF.

The chain uses TRBV9 and TRBJ2-1; 8 bases align to TRBD2. The V gene's germline CDR1 is SGDLS and CDR2 YYNGEE. The CDR3 sequence is 19 residues long. V lost 4 bases to trimming and J lost 4 bases; unmatched junction nucleotides: 19. The CDR3 nucleotides read TGTGCCAGCAGCCGTCCCGGGGGGACTAGACAGTCGGGTTACAATGAGCAGTTCTTC. This codes for CASSRPGGTRQSGYNEQFF.

This chain connects TRBV19 to TRBJ1-2; TRBD1 agrees at 10 bases. The V gene end was trimmed by 5 bases and the J gene end by 7 bases; junction bases not matched to a gene: 7. The CDR3 covers 14 residues. Germline V gene data show CDR1 as LNHDA and CDR2 as SQIVND (reference sequence). The CDR3 sequence is CASSPTGGVGGYTF. For the CDR3, the DNA is TGTGCCAGTAGTCCGACAGGGGGCGTTGGTGGCTACACCTTC. Full variable domain (missing parts from reference TRBV19 and TRBJ1-2): DGGITQSPKYLFRKEGQNVTLSCEQNLNHDAMYWYRQDPGQGLRLIYYSQIVNDFQKGDIAEGYSVSREKKESFPLTVTSAQKNPTAFYLCASSPTGGVGGYTFGSGTRLTVV.

This chain uses TRBV2 with TRBJ2-1, with TRBD1 identical over 8 bases. The CDR3 is 15 residues long. V gave up 5 bases and J gave up 0 bases; unmatched junction bases: 3. Germline values: CDR1 SNHLY, CDR2 FYNNEI. This CDR3 is CASSNRGSSYNEQFF. The CDR3 DNA reads TGTGCCAGCAGTAACAGGGGGAGCTCCTACAATGAGCAGTTCTTC.

The chain is built from TRBV7-3 and TRBJ2-7; 8 nucleotides match TRBD2. The DNA end lines up better with TRBJ2-1; the J call may be wrong. The CDR3 sequence is 19 residues long. Germline-derived CDR1 and CDR2 are SGHTA and FQGTGA. Here the CDR3 DNA reads TGTGCCAGCAGCTTACGGGGGATATTAGCGGGAATCTCCTACAATGAGCAGTTCTTC. Its translation: CASSLRGILAGISYNEQFF.

A remark on this clone: Other DNA sequences within the sample encode an identical CDR3. J is TRBJ1-1 and V is TRBV5-1; 7 bases fit TRBD1. V shed 4 bases and J 1 base; nucleotides not matched to a gene: 10. The CDR3 extends over 16 amino acids. Germline V gene sequence: CDR1 SGHRS, CDR2 YFSETQ. CDR3: CASSTIYRGQNTEAFF. CDR3 DNA sequence: TGCGCCAGCAGCACCATTTACAGGGGTCAGAACACTGAAGCTTTCTTT. Combining the CDR3 with reference TRBV5-1 and TRBJ1-1 gives the whole variable domain KAGVTQTPRYLIKTRGQQVTLSCSPISGHRSVSWYQQTPGQGLQFLFEYFSETQRNKGNFPGRFSGRQFSNSRSEMNVSTLELGDSALYLCASSTIYRGQNTEAFFGQGTRLTVV.

This chain links TRBV18 with TRBJ1-2; 11 bases line up with TRBD1. Germline CDR1 is KGHSH and CDR2 is LQKENI. This CDR3 comprises 18 residues. Trimming took 3 bases from V and 5 from J; bases not matched to a gene: 14. CDR3 protein: CASSPRVEGGQGAYGYTF. The CDR3 DNA is TGTGCCAGCTCACCTCGGGTCGAGGGAGGACAGGGGGCTTATGGCTACACCTTC.